This T cell receptor (beta chain) came from a study of blood T cells in healthy people across ages. Looking at the study overall: About one barcoded beta molecule per two T cells came from capture by template switching.

There are many counts of this clonotype. The target antigen is unknown. The CDR3 is 11 amino acids. The V end lost 3 bases, the J end lost 8 bases, and 7 bases lay between the germline ends. Germline CDR1 DFQATT, CDR2 SNEGSKA (reference sequence). Together with a sample-barcoded 5' primer, a J-beta primer mix was included in a second PCR lasting about 7 to 12 cycles. In TCRdb, the 5' RACE reads were re-called with MiXCR into one record per CDR3 protein. The table lists some 1.1 million distinct CDR3 sequences, under 40% of them singletons. The draw of peripheral blood yielded 8.5 to 10 milliliters from each donor. Study-level results: Among long-lived donors, naive CD4+ cells were more numerous and diversity higher than in aged donors.

The source is a man aged 18-30 years in good health. The specimen was blood. V and J are TRBV20-1 and TRBJ1-4; no clear D. CDR3 DNA: TGCAGTGCTAGGCTCGACGAAAAACTGTTTTTT. This gives the protein CSARLDEKLFF.